This entry describes one TCR beta chain. Antigen unknown. The data are from a study of cytomegalovirus exposure and HLA in healthy donors. Study in general: Early release data held some 80 million unique TCRs from HLA-typed donors.

The PCR was carried out with 60 Vbeta primers and 13 Jbeta primers. The repertoire was sequenced with immunoSEQ multiplex PCR; TCRdb's copy has only in-frame clones and lacks some. The table has over 90,000 clones, about 60% seen once. Donors likely had unrecorded immune exposures despite being nominally healthy when sampled. Broader study findings: A later analysis reportedly found that, within productive TCRs, an Asian-associated ancestry cluster had fewer N-insertions than the mean observed across the roughly 730 donors. In most subjects, TCR beta sequences reportedly gave accurate predictions of HLA-A and HLA-B alleles.

The TCR originated in a human donor in good health. The sample was PBMCs.

CDR3 nucleotides: TGTGCCAGCAGCCAAGATCCAGCGGGAGCGAGAGATACGCAGTATTTT. Protein: CASSQDPAGARDTQYF. J is TRBJ2-3 and V is TRBV4-2, with 8 nucleotides matching TRBD2. Germline trimming cut 0 bases from V and 5 bases from J; bases unmatched to any gene: 7. The germline V gene encodes CDR1 LGHNA and CDR2 YNFKEQ. The CDR3 is 16 residues long.